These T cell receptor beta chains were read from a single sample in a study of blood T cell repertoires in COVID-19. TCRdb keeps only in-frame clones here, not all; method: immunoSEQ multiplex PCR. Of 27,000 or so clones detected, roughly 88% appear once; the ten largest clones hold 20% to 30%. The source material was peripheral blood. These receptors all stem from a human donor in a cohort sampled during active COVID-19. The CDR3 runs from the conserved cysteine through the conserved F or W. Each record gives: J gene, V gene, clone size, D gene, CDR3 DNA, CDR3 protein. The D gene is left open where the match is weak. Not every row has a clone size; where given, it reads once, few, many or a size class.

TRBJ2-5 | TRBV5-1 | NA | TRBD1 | TGCGCCAGCAGCTTGGAGGGACAAGGGGGCTTTGAGACCCAGTACTTC | CASSLEGQGGFETQYF
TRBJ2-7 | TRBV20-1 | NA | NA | TGCAGTGCTAGCATCCCGGGGGTGCAGTACTTC | CSASIPGVQYF
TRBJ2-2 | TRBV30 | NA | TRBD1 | TGTGCCTGGAGTGGGAACAGGGGGTTTGGCACCGGGGAGCTGTTTTTT | CAWSGNRGFGTGELFF
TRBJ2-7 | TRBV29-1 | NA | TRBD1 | TGCAGCGTTGTAGTAGGGGGCGGTTACGAGCAGTACTTC | CSVVVGGGYEQYF
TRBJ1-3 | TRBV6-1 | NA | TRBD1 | TGTGCCAGCAGTGAACCGGGACAGGGAATCTCTGGAAACACCATATATTTT | CASSEPGQGISGNTIYF
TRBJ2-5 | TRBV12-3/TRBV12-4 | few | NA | TGTGCCAGCAGTTTAGGGAGGGAAAAGACCCAGTACTTC | CASSLGREKTQYF
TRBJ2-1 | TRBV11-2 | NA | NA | TGTGCCAGCAGCTTAAACGCGGGGACGAATGAGCAGTTCTTC | CASSLNAGTNEQFF
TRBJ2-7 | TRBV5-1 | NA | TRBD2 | TGCGCCAGCAGCTTGGTATTTGGGGGGGTCTCCTACGAGCAGTACTTC | CASSLVFGGVSYEQYF
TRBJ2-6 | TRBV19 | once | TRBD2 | TGTGCCAGTAGTATGCGTCAGGGAGGGGCTGGGGCCAACGTCCTGACTTTC | CASSMRQGGAGANVLTF
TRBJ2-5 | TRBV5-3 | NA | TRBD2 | TGTGCCATTAAACGGGCGGGGGGGAAGACCCAGTACTTC | CAIKRAGGKTQYF
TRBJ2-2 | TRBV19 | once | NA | TGTGCCAGTAGCCGCGGGACGGGGGACACCGGGGAGCTGTTTTTT | CASSRGTGDTGELFF
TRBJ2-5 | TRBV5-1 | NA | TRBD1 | TGCGCCAGCAGCTTGGGACTGCTCGACAGGGGTTTGGTAGAGACCCAGTACTTC | CASSLGLLDRGLVETQYF
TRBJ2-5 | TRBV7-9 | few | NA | TGTGCCAGCAGCCGAAACTCTGTGCCTGAGACCCAGTACTTC | CASSRNSVPETQYF
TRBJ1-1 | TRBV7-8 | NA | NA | TGTGCCAGCGGTCGGGGGAGGGGCACTGAAGCTTTCTTT | CASGRGRGTEAFF
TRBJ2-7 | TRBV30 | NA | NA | TGTGCCTGGAGTGCCTCCCGGTACGAGCAGTACTTC | CAWSASRYEQYF
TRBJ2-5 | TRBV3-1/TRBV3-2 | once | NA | TGTGCCAGCAGCCAAGCAGGGGATGGGGAGACCCAGTACTTC | CASSQAGDGETQYF
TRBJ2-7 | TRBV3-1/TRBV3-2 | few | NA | TGTGCCAGCAGCCAAGATCGTCGCGAGCAGTACTTC | CASSQDRREQYF
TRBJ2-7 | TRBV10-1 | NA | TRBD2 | TGCGCCAGCAGTAGGGCTAGCGGTACCTACGAGCAGTACTTC | CASSRASGTYEQYF
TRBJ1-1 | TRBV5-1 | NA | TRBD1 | TGCGCCAGCAGCTGGGGACAGGGGGGGAACACTGAAGCTTTCTTT | CASSWGQGGNTEAFF
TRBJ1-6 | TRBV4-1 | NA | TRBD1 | TGCGCCAGCAGCCAAGATAGGGACAGACTATCACCCCTCCACTTT | CASSQDRDRLSPLHF
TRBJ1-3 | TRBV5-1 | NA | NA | TGCGCCAGCAGTTCCGGGACATCGAGCTCTGGAAACACCATATATTTT | CASSSGTSSSGNTIYF
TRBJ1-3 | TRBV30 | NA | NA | TGTGCCTGGAGTGAGGGGGGGAACTCTGGAAACACCATATATTTT | CAWSEGGNSGNTIYF
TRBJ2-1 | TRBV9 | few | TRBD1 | TGTGCCAGCAGCGTAGAATCAGGGGGCGCTTTCAATGAGCAGTTCTTC | CASSVESGGAFNEQFF
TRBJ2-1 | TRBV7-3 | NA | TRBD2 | TGTGCCAGCAGCTTAAGGACTAGCTATAAGCAGTTCTTC | CASSLRTSYKQFF
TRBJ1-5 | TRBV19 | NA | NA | TGTGCCAGTAGTATCCGGGGGGGAAGTCTGCCCCAGCATTTT | CASSIRGGSLPQHF
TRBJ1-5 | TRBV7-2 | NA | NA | TGTGCCAGCAGCTTTTTTGGCGGAGATAGCAATCAGCCCCAGCATTTT | CASSFFGGDSNQPQHF
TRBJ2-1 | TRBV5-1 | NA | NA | TGCGCCAGCAGCGCGGACGTACTAGGACACAATGAGCAGTTCTTC | CASSADVLGHNEQFF
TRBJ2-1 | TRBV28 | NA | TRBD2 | TGTGCCAGCAGTTCGACCGGGACTAGCTGGGGGGATGAGCAGTTCTTC | CASSSTGTSWGDEQFF
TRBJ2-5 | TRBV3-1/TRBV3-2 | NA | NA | TGTGCCAGCAGCCAAGATTTGGCAAGGAGAGAGACCCAGTACTTC | CASSQDLARRETQYF
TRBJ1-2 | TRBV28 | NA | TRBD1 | TGTGCCAGCAGTCCTGGGGGGGAGACATTGGGACAGGGACCCTATGGCTACACCTTC | CASSPGGETLGQGPYGYTF
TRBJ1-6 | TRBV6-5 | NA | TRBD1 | TGTGCCAGCACATCGACAGGGGATAACTCACCCCTCCACTTT | CASTSTGDNSPLHF
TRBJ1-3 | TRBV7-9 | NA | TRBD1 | TGTGCCAGCAGCTGGGCAGGGGGTAATGGAAACACCATATATTTT | CASSWAGGNGNTIYF
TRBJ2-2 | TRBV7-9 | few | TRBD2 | TGTGCCAGCAGCTTTGCGGGAGCCGGGGAGCTGTTTTTT | CASSFAGAGELFF
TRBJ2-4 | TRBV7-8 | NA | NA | TGTGCCAGCAGCCCTCGGACGGCAGGGAACATTCAGTACTTC | CASSPRTAGNIQYF
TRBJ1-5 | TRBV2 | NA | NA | TGTGCCAGCAGGGCGGGGGGACGGTATCAGCCCCAGCATTTT | CASRAGGRYQPQHF
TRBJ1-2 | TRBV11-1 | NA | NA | TGTGCCAGCAGCCCGTGGAGCAGTACTTCCTACACCTTC | CASSPWSSTSYTF
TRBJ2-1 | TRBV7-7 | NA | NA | TGTGCTAGCAGCTTAGGAGGCAGGGGACGTTACAATGAGCAGTTCTTC | CASSLGGRGRYNEQFF
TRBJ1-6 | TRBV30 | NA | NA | TGTGCCTGGGGTGAGATTTATAATTCACCCCTCCACTTT | CAWGEIYNSPLHF
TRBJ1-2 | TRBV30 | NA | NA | TGTGCCTCCCAACAGGGTAGGTCCTATGGCTACACCTTC | CASQQGRSYGYTF
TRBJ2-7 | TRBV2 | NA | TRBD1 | TGTGCCAGCACCCGGACAGGGGGCTACGAGCAGTACTTC | CASTRTGGYEQYF
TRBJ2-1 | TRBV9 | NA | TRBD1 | TGTGCCAGCAGCGTAGAAGGTAGACAGGGTTACAATGAGCAGTTCTTC | CASSVEGRQGYNEQFF
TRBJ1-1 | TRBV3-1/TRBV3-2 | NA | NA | TGTGCCAGCAGCTCGACAGGGAACACTGAAGCTTTCTTT | CASSSTGNTEAFF